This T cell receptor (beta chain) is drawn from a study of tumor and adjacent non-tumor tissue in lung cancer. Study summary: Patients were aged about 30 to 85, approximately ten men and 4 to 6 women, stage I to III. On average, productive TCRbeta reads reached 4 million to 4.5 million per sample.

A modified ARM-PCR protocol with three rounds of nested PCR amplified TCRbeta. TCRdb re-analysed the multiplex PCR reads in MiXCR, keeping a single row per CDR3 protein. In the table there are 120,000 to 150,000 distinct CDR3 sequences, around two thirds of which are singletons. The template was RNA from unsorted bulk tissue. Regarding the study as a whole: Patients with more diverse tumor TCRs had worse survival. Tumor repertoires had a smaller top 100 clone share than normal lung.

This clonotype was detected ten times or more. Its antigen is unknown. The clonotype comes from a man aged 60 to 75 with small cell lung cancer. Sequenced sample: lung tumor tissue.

The CDR3 region has the DNA TGTGCCAGCAGTGAGACTAGCGGGAGGAATGAGCAGTTCTTC. This translates into CASSETSGRNEQFF. The gene calls are TRBV6-1 and TRBJ2-1, with 13 bases identical to TRBD2. Germline V gives CDR1 MNHNS, CDR2 SASEGT. V shed 3 bases and J 7 bases; nucleotides not matched to a gene: 0. This CDR3 comprises 14 residues.